This TCR beta chain was identified during a study of OX40 agonist ivuxolimab in advanced cancers. For the study at large: Patients received the agonistic anti-OX40 (CD134) antibody ivuxolimab. Patients were approximately 80% male with ages roughly 20 to 85, mean about 60.

Germline V lookup: CDR1 SGHNT, CDR2 YENEEA. The junction had 4 bases not matched to a gene; V was cut back by 4 bases and J by 7 bases. The CDR3 runs to 13 residues. Whole-study results and caveats: Researchers did not determine the expanded peripheral T cells' antigen specificity.

The assay was immunoSEQ multiplex PCR, and TCRdb's table has in-frame clones only and misses some. The data hold some 78,000 clones, with roughly 92% observed a single time. Concerning this clone: Its specificity is not known.

V and J are TRBV11-3 and TRBJ2-1; 7 nucleotides match TRBD1. Specimen: CD4+ or CD8+ T cells sorted from blood, collected in a trial of the OX40 agonist ivuxolimab. This sequence originates from an adult with an advanced solid tumor such as melanoma, head and neck, liver or kidney cancer. The DNA of the CDR3 is TGTGCCAGCAGCTCCACAGGGGCAAATGAGCAGTTCTTC. Amino acids: CASSSTGANEQFF.